This T cell receptor beta chain was profiled in a study of cytomegalovirus exposure and HLA in healthy donors. This clone was seen only a few times. The antigen is not known. Broader study findings: Rare TCR sequences predominated, though certain public TCRs were found in many donors.

Looked up from germline, CDR1 is SEHNR and CDR2 is FQNEAQ (reference sequence). CDR3 size: 16 residues. Between the trimmed V and J ends, which lost 3 bases and 4 bases, there was a span of 18 bases. PCR was performed using 60 Vbeta and 13 Jbeta primers. Using immunoSEQ multiplex PCR, the repertoire was profiled, and TCRdb retains in-frame clones only, with some absent. Found here are roughly 100,000 clones, approximately 66% of them singletons; the top ten hold roughly 3.4%. Among the donors, all were healthy bone marrow donors. The source of this sequence is a woman between 50 and 59 years old in good health and CMV-seronegative. V usage is TRBV7-9 and J usage is TRBJ1-1, with D unclear. Sequencing was performed on PBMCs. CDR3 in DNA: TGTGCCAGCAGCTTGTCTTCTGGGTGGCGGAGCACTGAAGCTTTCTTT. Residues: CASSLSSGWRSTEAFF.